The 5 T cell receptor beta chains below come from one sample, sequenced in a study of T-cell reconstitution after alpha-beta-depleted transplantation in children. The TCRbeta library was prepared with unique molecular identifiers. TCRdb re-analysed the PCR reads in MiXCR, keeping a single row per CDR3 protein. The profile shows hundreds of thousands of distinct CDR3 sequences, under 9.5% of them singletons. Sequenced here: PBMCs from the stem cell graft donor, sampled from the stem cell graft. The receptors originated from a human donor who donated a stem cell graft to a child with acute lymphoblastic leukemia.

Ten or more counts support this clonotype. This chain joins TRBV6-2 or TRBV6-3 and TRBJ2-7; D is unclear. The CDR3 is 15 amino acids. Germline V gene sequence: CDR1 MNHEY, CDR2 SVGEGT. V was trimmed by 6 bases and J by 2 bases, leaving 17 bases between them. The CDR3 coding sequence is TGTGCCAGCAGCGGAACCCCCCAAGGGACCTACGAGCAGTACTTC. This encodes CASSGTPQGTYEQYF.

This clonotype occurred a few times. This rearrangement joins TRBV12-3 or TRBV12-4 to TRBJ1-4; tentative D call: TRBD1 (5 bases). V was cut by 5 bases and J by 4 bases, with 11 bases left in between. CDR3 size: 14 residues. CDR3 sequence reads: CASSPGMINEKLFF. CDR3 nucleotide sequence: TGTGCCAGCAGTCCAGGGATGATTAATGAAAAACTGTTTTTT.

The genes are TRBV7-9 and TRBJ1-1; D uncertain. This CDR3 spans 15 amino acids. V was clipped by 6 bases and J by 0 bases, with 14 bases between them. Germline assignment: CDR1 SEHNR and CDR2 FQNEAQ (reference sequence). The CDR3 sequence is CASRSVGEMNTEAFF. The CDR3 DNA sequence: TGTGCCAGCAGGTCAGTAGGTGAGATGAACACTGAAGCTTTCTTT.

This clonotype was picked up many times. The rearrangement links TRBV18 to TRBJ1-1; D perhaps matches TRBD1 (5 bases). Trimming left V 3 bases short and J 1 base short, with 15 bases between. CDR1 is KGHSH and CDR2 is LQKENI in the germline V gene. The CDR3 has 16 amino acids. CDR3 protein: CASSPDYRDGNTEAFF. Written as DNA, the CDR3 is TGTGCCAGCTCACCGGACTATCGGGACGGGAACACTGAAGCTTTCTTT.

This clonotype came up many times. The genes are TRBV20-1 and TRBJ2-1; D not certain. CDR3 length equals 16 residues. V was clipped by 4 bases and J by 4 bases, with 20 bases between them. Germline assignment: CDR1 DFQATT and CDR2 SNEGSKA (reference sequence). CDR3 nucleotides: TGCAGTGCTACCACACCAAGTCGGCTGGATTACAATGAGCAGTTCTTC. It encodes CSATTPSRLDYNEQFF.